This entry lists 13 T cell receptor beta chains sequenced from one sample in a study of OX40 agonist ivuxolimab in advanced cancers. This table comes from immunoSEQ multiplex PCR, and its TCRdb copy is limited to in-frame clones, with some not included. The data show about 67,000 clones, around 85% seen once. This specimen was CD4+ or CD8+ T cells sorted from blood, taken in a trial of the OX40 agonist ivuxolimab. All receptors come from an adult with an advanced solid tumor such as melanoma, head and neck, liver or kidney cancer.

This chain links TRBV5-1 with TRBJ2-2; TRBD1 aligns across 7 bases. The CDR3 contains 15 residues. V lost 5 bases and J lost 2; bases outside the gene matches: 6. The germline CDR1 and CDR2 sequences are SGHRS and YFSETQ. The CDR3: CASSLDRENTGELFF. The CDR3 bases are TGCGCCAGCAGTCTCGACAGGGAAAACACCGGGGAGCTGTTTTTT.

The chain carries TRBV2 and TRBJ1-5, with D unresolved. Germline CDR1 SNHLY, CDR2 FYNNEI. There are 13 residues in the CDR3. The V end lost 6 bases, the J end lost 1 base, and 7 bases lay between the germline ends. The CDR3, as DNA: TGTGCCAGCAGCCCGGAAAGCAATCAGCCCCAGCATTTT. This encodes CASSPESNQPQHF.

The chain couples TRBV7-2 to TRBJ1-5; tentatively, D is TRBD1 (5 bases). This CDR3 spans 15 amino acids. V was trimmed by 2 bases and J by 7 bases, leaving 15 bases between them. Germline CDR1 SGHTA, CDR2 FQGNSA. CDR3 DNA: TGTGCCAGCAGCTTAAGGGGATATAGGGGACAGCCCCAGCATTTT. Its protein product is CASSLRGYRGQPQHF.

V is TRBV11-2 and J is TRBJ2-5; D remains unclear. With 2 bases removed from V and 7 bases from J, the gap between germline ends came to 17 bases. The germline V gene encodes CDR1 SGHAT and CDR2 FQNNGV. The CDR3 extends over 15 amino acids. This CDR3 reads CASSLIGSSLGTQYF. The CDR3 DNA follows: TGTGCCAGCAGCTTAATCGGGTCTAGTCTTGGGACCCAGTACTTC.

The chain combines TRBV11-1 with TRBJ2-3; 8 bases are shared with TRBD1. With V trimmed by 3 bases and J by 6 bases, 2 bases remained unmatched. This CDR3 is 13 amino acids long. Germline CDR1 is SGHAT and CDR2 is FQDESV (reference sequence). The CDR3 region has the DNA TGTGCCAGCAGCTTTACAGGGGGTGATACGCAGTATTTT. Protein sequence: CASSFTGGDTQYF.

The J gene is TRBJ2-2, the V gene TRBV18, with no clear D. Trimming cost V 8 bases and J 4 bases, with 8 bases left between them. The germline gives CDR1 KGHSH, CDR2 LQKENI. The CDR3 is 12 amino acids. The CDR3 nucleotides are TGTGCCAGCCCGTCGAGCACCGGGGAGCTGTTTTTT. Its translation is CASPSSTGELFF.

This clone was seen a few times. The chain has TRBV2 and TRBJ1-4; TRBD1 aligns across 10 bases. V lost 7 bases, J lost 6 bases, and 5 bases stayed unmatched. CDR3 length: 14 residues. CDR1 is SNHLY and CDR2 is FYNNEI in the germline V gene. The CDR3 nucleotides read TGTGCCAGCAAGACCGGGACAGGGGATGAAAAACTGTTTTTT. It encodes CASKTGTGDEKLFF.

The rearrangement joins TRBV7-2 to TRBJ1-4; 9 bases match TRBD1. After removal of 4 bases from V and 8 bases from J, the junction contained 5 bases not matched to a gene. Germline V lookup: CDR1 SGHTA, CDR2 FQGNSA. The CDR3 loop spans 14 amino acids. Here the CDR3 reads CASSWGTGREKLFF. The CDR3 DNA reads as TGTGCCAGCAGCTGGGGGACAGGGAGAGAAAAACTGTTTTTT.

The V and J genes are TRBV29-1 and TRBJ1-1; D is uncertain. From germline, CDR1 is SQVTM and CDR2 ANQGSEA. Trimming took 3 bases from V and 1 from J, leaving 9 bases between them. This CDR3 contains 13 residues. The CDR3 protein is CSVEGTRNTEAFF. The CDR3 DNA reads TGCAGCGTTGAGGGCACACGGAACACTGAAGCTTTCTTT. The full variable domain, with the rest looked up from reference TRBV29-1 and TRBJ1-1, is SAVISQKPSRDICQRGTSLTIQCQVDSQVTMMFWYRQQPGQSLTLIATANQGSEATYESGFVIDKFPISRPNLTFSTLTVSNMSPEDSSIYLCSVEGTRNTEAFFGQGTRLTVV.

The J gene is TRBJ1-3, the V gene TRBV5-4, with D possibly TRBD1 on 6 matching bases. The CDR3 runs 14 residues. The germline gives CDR1 SGHNT, CDR2 YYREEE (reference sequence). Trimming left V 4 bases short and J 1 base short, with 9 bases between. CDR3 coding DNA: TGTGCCAGCAGCGAGGGGGTTTCTGGAAACACCATATATTTT. It codes for CASSEGVSGNTIYF. Supplemented by reference TRBV5-4 and TRBJ1-3, the full variable domain reads ETGVTQSPTHLIKTRGQQVTLRCSSQSGHNTVSWYQQALGQGPQFIFQYYREEENGRGNFPPRFSGLQFPNYSSELNVNALELDDSALYLCASSEGVSGNTIYFGEGSWLTVV.

This chain links TRBV6-1 with TRBJ2-5; the D is unclear. Trimming removed 4 bases at V and 2 bases at J, with 8 bases between. The CDR3 runs to 13 residues. In germline, CDR1 is MNHNS, CDR2 SASEGT. CDR3 bases: TGTGCCAGCAGTGTGGGTACACAAGAGACCCAGTACTTC. This gives the protein CASSVGTQETQYF.

This chain links TRBV25-1 with TRBJ2-5, with a weak D call TRBD1 (6 bases). The V end was cut by 4 bases, the J end by 4 bases, with 19 bases between. The CDR3 sequence is 16 residues long. Germline loops: CDR1 MGHDK, CDR2 SYGVNS. CDR3 in amino acids: CASSARDNRDGETQYF. The CDR3 DNA reads TGTGCCAGCAGTGCCCGGGACAATCGAGACGGAGAGACCCAGTACTTC.

This clone turned up a few times. The CDR3 sequence: CASSLGGGGEDTQYF. The CDR3 DNA reads TGTGCCAGCAGCTTAGGCGGGGGGGGTGAAGATACGCAGTATTTT. The V call is TRBV7-2, the J call TRBJ2-3; 9 bases map to TRBD2. In germline, CDR1 is SGHTA, CDR2 FQGNSA. Losses at the gene ends were 1 base for V and 5 bases for J; bases not matched to a gene: 4. The CDR3 runs to 15 residues.